The rows below give T cell receptor beta chains drawn from one sample of a study of cytomegalovirus exposure and HLA in healthy donors. The assay was immunoSEQ multiplex PCR, and TCRdb's table has in-frame clones only and misses some. This table holds approximately 100,000 clones, approximately 80% found once. Input material: PBMCs. Every receptor here comes from a man aged 50 or older in good health and CMV-seronegative. Each CDR3 is given with its conserved first and last residue. A D gene is named only where the DNA matches it firmly. Size is omitted from some rows. Given values are once, few, many or a class for expanded clones.

j_call v_call d_call clone_size cdr3_nt cdr3_aa
TRBJ2-3 TRBV5-5 NA NA TGTGCCAGCACTCCCGGTCCGGAGGCAGATACGCAGTATTTT CASTPGPEADTQYF
TRBJ2-1 TRBV28 TRBD1 NA TGTGCCAGCAGGCCGACAGGGGGAAACTTTGAGCAGTTCTTC CASRPTGGNFEQFF
TRBJ2-3 TRBV2 TRBD2 NA TGTGCCAGCAGGGCGACTAGCGGGGGGGCGGAAGATACGCAGTATTTT CASRATSGGAEDTQYF
TRBJ1-1 TRBV28 NA few TGTGCCAGCAGTTTACCACACAGCTTGAACACTGAAGCTTTCTTT CASSLPHSLNTEAFF
TRBJ2-1 TRBV19 NA NA TGTGCCAGTAGACCGGGGACTGGGTACAATGAGCAGTTCTTC CASRPGTGYNEQFF
TRBJ1-2 TRBV18 TRBD1 few TGTGCCAGCTCACCAAAATTGCGGACAGGGAATTTGGATGGCTACACCTTC CASSPKLRTGNLDGYTF
TRBJ1-6 TRBV9 NA NA TGTGCCAGCAGCGTAGGGTCAGGGTCAGGGTCACCCCTCCACTTT CASSVGSGSGSPLHF
TRBJ1-1 TRBV6-1 NA few TGTGCCGGGGGGGAGGGGGTTAACACTGAAGCTTTCTTT CAGGEGVNTEAFF
TRBJ1-2 TRBV19 TRBD1 NA TGTGCCAGTAGCCACTCGGGACAGGGGGTAGGCTATGGCTACACCTTC CASSHSGQGVGYGYTF
TRBJ2-1 TRBV5-1 TRBD1 many TGCGCCAGCAGCTTGCGCAGGGGGAATGAGCAGTTCTTC CASSLRRGNEQFF
TRBJ2-3 TRBV2 NA few TGTGCCAGCTCCTACACAGATACGCAGTATTTT CASSYTDTQYF
TRBJ2-3 TRBV7-8 TRBD2 once TGTGCCAGCACCCCGGGAGCGGGGACAGATACGCAGTATTTT CASTPGAGTDTQYF
TRBJ2-2 TRBV15 NA NA TGTGCCACCAGCAGAGAGGCACCCACGAACACCGGGGAGCTGTTTTTT CATSREAPTNTGELFF
TRBJ1-6 TRBV23-1 NA NA TGCGCCAGCAGTCAAACGAGCAGGCCTATCCTTGGTTCACCCCTCCACTTT CASSQTSRPILGSPLHF
TRBJ2-1 TRBV4-3 NA NA TGCGCCAGCAGCCAAGGGCCCGGAGGAAACTACAATGAGCAGTTCTTC CASSQGPGGNYNEQFF
TRBJ2-5 TRBV30 TRBD1 once TGTGCCTGGTGGACAGGGGGCCGGGAGACCCAGTACTTC CAWWTGGRETQYF
TRBJ1-2 TRBV19 TRBD1 NA TGTGCCAGTAGTATGGGGACAGGGGGAGGCGGCTACACCTTC CASSMGTGGGGYTF